These 20 T cell receptor beta chains were all obtained from the same sample, sequenced in a study of T cells in Graves' hyperthyroidism and ophthalmopathy. It was RNA transcripts that yielded the amplified TCR beta CDR3 regions. The HTBI primer set drove a first-round RT-PCR of the TCR CDR3. Via MiXCR, TCRdb re-called the multiplex PCR reads, giving one row per CDR3 protein. The sample lists about 700,000 distinct CDR3 sequences, 12% to 15% seen once, with roughly a tenth in the top ten. Specimen: blood. The source is a woman younger than 30 with Graves' hyperthyroidism.

This chain connects TRBV7-8 to TRBJ1-3; TRBD1 agrees at 7 bases. The CDR3 covers 16 residues. Germline loops: CDR1 SGHVS, CDR2 FQNEAQ. After removal of 2 bases from V and 4 bases from J, the junction contained 8 bases not matched to a gene. The CDR3 reads CASSLRFQGQGNTIYF. DNA of the CDR3: TGTGCCAGCAGCTTAAGGTTTCAGGGACAGGGAAACACCATATATTTT.

This clonotype was observed a handful of times. The chain carries TRBV12-3 or TRBV12-4 and TRBJ2-5; 7 positions agree with TRBD2. V was clipped by 7 bases and J by 4 bases; unmatched bases: 12. The CDR3 totals 15 residues. CDR3 amino acids: CASTFSGSWRETQYF. Written as DNA, the CDR3 is TGTGCCAGCACCTTTAGCGGGTCCTGGCGAGAGACCCAGTACTTC.

This clonotype appeared many times. The rearrangement links TRBV12-3 or TRBV12-4 to TRBJ2-3; 8 nucleotides line up with TRBD2. With V trimmed by 5 bases and J by 6 bases, 10 bases remained unmatched. The CDR3 contains 15 residues. For the CDR3, the DNA is TGTGCCAGCAGTGTCTTTAGCGGGATGCCTGATACGCAGTATTTT. Translating it yields CASSVFSGMPDTQYF.

In this sample, this clonotype turned up once. The genes are TRBV2 and TRBJ2-7, with D possibly matching TRBD1 (6 bases). The V gene's germline CDR1 is SNHLY and CDR2 FYNNEI. The CDR3 sequence is 13 residues long. Trimming took off 7 bases at V and 3 bases at J, with 13 bases between the two ends. This CDR3 reads CASKETGHYEQYF. The CDR3 coding sequence is TGTGCCAGCAAGGAGACAGGACACTACGAGCAGTACTTC.

At least ten counts were recorded for this clonotype. This chain joins TRBV11-2 and TRBJ2-3; 7 bases align to TRBD2. CDR3 size: 17 residues. Germline V gives CDR1 SGHAT, CDR2 FQNNGV. V dropped 5 bases and J dropped 0; count of bases not matched to a gene: 11. This CDR3 is CASSRWGRGRSTDTQYF. The CDR3 nucleotides are TGTGCCAGCAGCCGGTGGGGGAGGGGCAGGAGCACAGATACGCAGTATTTT.

This clonotype was counted only a few times. V gene TRBV19 combines with J gene TRBJ2-7; D is unresolved. V was shortened by 10 bases and J by 4 bases, with 17 bases between the two germline ends. CDR1 and CDR2 (germline): LNHDA, SQIVND (reference sequence). This CDR3 comprises 13 residues. CDR3 DNA: TGTGCCACCTCAGTTTCTCCAGGATACGAGCAGTACTTC. It codes for CATSVSPGYEQYF.

This clonotype was recorded many times. The chain links TRBV12-3 or TRBV12-4 to TRBJ1-4; D perhaps matches TRBD1 (5 bases). Trimming cost V 2 bases and J 7 bases, with 14 bases left between them. The length of the CDR3 is 15 residues. The CDR3 is CASSLSRVVFEKLFF. The DNA of the CDR3 is TGTGCCAGCAGTTTATCCAGGGTAGTGTTTGAAAAACTGTTTTTT.

Remarks on this clonotype: This could be a read error, since a much larger clone is one nucleotide away. The chain carries TRBV19 and TRBJ2-7; 11 bases are a match to TRBD2. Germline V gene data show CDR1 as LNHDA and CDR2 as SQIVND (reference sequence). J lost 4 bases, V lost 10 bases, and 6 bases had no gene match. CDR3 size: 13 residues. Here the CDR3 DNA reads TGTGCCACCAGCGGGACTAGCGGTTACGAGCAGTACTTC. This gives the protein CATSGTSGYEQYF.

This clonotype was seen repeatedly, ten times or more. The chain is built from TRBV11-2 and TRBJ1-4; no reliable D call. V was clipped by 5 bases and J by 11 bases, with 9 bases between them. CDR1 is SGHAT, CDR2 FQNNGV, per germline. The CDR3 is 11 residues long. The CDR3 nucleotides read TGTGCCAGCAGCCGAGCTGGGAAACTGTTTTTT. The encoded protein is CASSRAGKLFF.

Ten or more counts support this clonotype. The genes are TRBV12-3 or TRBV12-4 and TRBJ2-7; no clear D. Deletions cut 6 bases from V and 6 bases from J, with 15 bases between. There are 13 residues in the CDR3. As DNA, the CDR3 is TGTGCCAGCAGACCCGGTGGGGATTTCGAGCAGTACTTC. It is translated as CASRPGGDFEQYF.

This clonotype occurred a few times. The V and J genes are TRBV9 and TRBJ2-3; TRBD1 might be the D (6 bases). The CDR3 covers 19 residues. Per the germline V gene, CDR1 is SGDLS and CDR2 is YYNGEE. The V end was cut by 1 base, the J end by 1 base, with 22 bases between. The CDR3 nucleotides are TGTGCCAGCAGCGTATTGCCCCCCCGGTGCCACAGGGGCACAGATACGCAGTATTTT. Amino acid sequence: CASSVLPPRCHRGTDTQYF.

The chain combines TRBV19 with TRBJ1-4; D is possibly TRBD1 (5 bases). Germline lookup yields CDR1 LNHDA and CDR2 SQIVND (reference sequence). Trimming took 1 base from V and 7 from J, leaving 16 bases between them. This CDR3 has 16 amino acids. The CDR3 DNA follows: TGTGCCAGTAGTATAGGGGGCGCGTGGGAAACTGAAAAACTGTTTTTT. This codes for CASSIGGAWETEKLFF.

This sequence joins TRBV29-1 and TRBJ2-6, with D perhaps TRBD2 (6 bases). The CDR3 has 16 amino acids. Trimming stripped 5 bases from V and 0 bases from J, with 14 bases between. The germline V gene encodes CDR1 SQVTM and CDR2 ANQGSEA. The CDR3 nucleotides are TGCAGCGTTACCGGGACTGCCTTCTCTGGGGCCAACGTCCTGACTTTC. Its translation is CSVTGTAFSGANVLTF. Full variable domain (rest looked up from reference TRBV29-1 and TRBJ2-6): SAVISQKPSRDICQRGTSLTIQCQVDSQVTMMFWYRQQPGQSLTLIATANQGSEATYESGFVIDKFPISRPNLTFSTLTVSNMSPEDSSIYLCSVTGTAFSGANVLTFGAGSRLTVL.

This clonotype was recorded many times. This chain uses TRBV20-1 with TRBJ2-1, with D possibly matching TRBD2 (6 bases). This CDR3 is 14 amino acids long. Trimming removed 6 bases at V and 4 bases at J, with 16 bases between. The germline V gene encodes CDR1 DFQATT and CDR2 SNEGSKA (reference sequence). The CDR3 DNA follows: TGCAGTGCCACCGCACTAGCCAGGTACAATGAGCAGTTCTTC. As protein: CSATALARYNEQFF.

This sequence joins TRBV6-5 and TRBJ2-3; the match to TRBD2 covers 8 bases. The CDR3 extends over 17 amino acids. The trim removed 2 bases at V and 3 bases at J, leaving 10 bases unmatched. The germline CDR1 and CDR2 sequences are MNHEY and SVGAGI. In nucleotides, the CDR3 is TGTGCCAGCAGTTACGACGGGATGTCTAGCGGGACAGATACGCAGTATTTT. Its protein is CASSYDGMSSGTDTQYF.

This clonotype was detected many times. The V gene is TRBV12-3 or TRBV12-4, the J gene TRBJ2-5, with TRBD2 as a possible D gene (5 bases). V lost 4 bases and J lost 1, with 10 bases in between. CDR3 length equals 14 residues. In nucleotides, the CDR3 is TGTGCCAGCAGTTCCGGGATCGCCCAAGAGACCCAGTACTTC. Protein: CASSSGIAQETQYF.

This clonotype was seen more than once but under ten times. The V call is TRBV7-2, the J call TRBJ2-7; D is undetermined. Per germline, CDR1 SGHTA and CDR2 FQGNSA. Trimming pared 5 bases from V and 2 bases from J, leaving 25 bases between. The CDR3 consists of 18 residues. This chain's CDR3 is CASSQFPVGPENPYEQYF. The CDR3 coding sequence is TGTGCCAGCAGCCAATTTCCTGTAGGACCAGAAAACCCCTACGAGCAGTACTTC. Together with reference TRBV7-2 and TRBJ2-7, the CDR3 gives the full variable domain: GAGVSQSPSNKVTEKGKDVELRCDPISGHTALYWYRQSLGQGLEFLIYFQGNSAPDKSGLPSDRFSAERTGGSVSTLTIQRTQQEDSAVYLCASSQFPVGPENPYEQYFGPGTRLTVT.

This clonotype has only a few counts. The chain couples TRBV7-2 to TRBJ2-2, with D perhaps matching TRBD2 (5 bases). CDR3 length: 16 residues. CDR1 and CDR2 (germline): SGHTA, FQGNSA. V shed 1 base and J shed 0 bases, with 9 bases lying between them. The CDR3 DNA is TGTGCCAGCAGCTTAGAACTAGTCCCGAACACCGGGGAGCTGTTTTTT. This gives the protein CASSLELVPNTGELFF.

This rearrangement joins TRBV7-9 to TRBJ2-4; D not resolved. CDR3 length: 12 residues. Per germline, CDR1 SEHNR and CDR2 FQNEAQ (reference sequence). V was clipped by 6 bases and J by 7 bases, with 10 bases between them. CDR3 residues: CASRALGNIQYF. The DNA of the CDR3 is TGTGCCAGCAGGGCCCTGGGGAACATTCAGTACTTC.

The V gene is TRBV6-9, the J gene TRBJ2-5; 8 bases are shared with TRBD1. Germline V gene lookup returns CDR1 MNHGY and CDR2 SVAAGI. This CDR3 spans 15 amino acids. After removal of 6 bases from V and 2 bases from J, the junction contained 8 bases not matched to a gene. The CDR3 protein is CASRPTGVRQETQYF. In DNA form, the CDR3 reads TGTGCCAGCAGACCGACAGGGGTTAGGCAAGAGACCCAGTACTTC.